The sequence of this T cell receptor beta chain was determined in a study of patients and donors after allogeneic stem cell transplantation. At least ten counts were recorded for this clonotype. The CDR3 is made up of 12 amino acids. Deletions cut 4 bases from V and 7 bases from J, with 13 bases between. From germline, CDR1 is DFQATT and CDR2 SNEGSKA (reference sequence). MiXCR was run by TCRdb on the RT-PCR reads, yielding one entry per CDR3 protein. The sample includes roughly 230,000 distinct CDR3 sequences, 13% to 15% of them seen just once. The sequenced sample was blood, either unsorted or a sorted T cell fraction (not recorded which). V and J are TRBV20-1 and TRBJ2-5; D is uncertain. The TCR comes from a human donor who was either an allogeneic HSCT recipient or a stem cell or donor lymphocyte infusion donor (not recorded which). It is not recorded whose cells these are; they may come from a transplant donor. CDR3 loop: CSATRTSPTQYF. The DNA of the CDR3 is TGCAGTGCTACCCGTACCTCGCCGACCCAGTACTTC.